This TCR beta chain was captured by sequencing in a study of tumor-infiltrating lymphocytes in primary liver carcinoma. The overall study: Subjects consisted of male and female patients aged 30 to 69 years.

The study's findings and limits: Tumor top-250-clone fraction significantly exceeded that of blood (p = 0.039). The proportion of top clones found throughout all five tumor regions was only about 7-24%.

RNA and DNA were co-extracted from around 20-30 mg of unsorted bulk tissue. Constant-region priming of around 500 ng total RNA yielded TCR beta cDNA. Libraries for TCR beta were built through three nested multiplex PCR rounds, which together made up a slightly modified ARM-PCR procedure. The opening two PCR rounds, approximately 10 cycles each, paired TRBV1-TRBV30 forward primers with a C-beta reverse primer. TCRdb processed the multiplex PCR reads anew with MiXCR; each CDR3 protein has one entry. This sample has roughly 50,000 distinct CDR3 sequences; roughly 77% occur once, and the top ten carry about 26%. The CDR3 spans 13 residues. This clonotype was counted a single time. The antigen remains unidentified. The junction departs from germline at one end; a sequencing error may be responsible.

This chain connects TRBV12-3 or TRBV12-4 to TRBJ1-1; 7 bases align to TRBD1. Sequencing input: liver tumor tissue from sampling region 2. Subset given: tumor region T2, inferior pole. This receptor was identified in a man aged 40-55 years with primary liver carcinoma and hepatitis B virus infection. The CDR3 nucleotides are TGTACCAGTAGCAGGGGGACATCTCATGAAGCTTTCTTT. This codes for CTSSRGTSHEAFF.